Shown below are 30 T cell receptor beta chains from a single sample sequenced in a study of tumor and adjacent non-tumor tissue in lung cancer. This sample's RNA came from whole unsorted tissue. Three rounds of nested PCR, following a modified ARM-PCR protocol, produced the TCRbeta library. Via MiXCR, TCRdb re-called the multiplex PCR reads, giving one row per CDR3 protein. The sample gives tens of thousands of distinct CDR3 sequences, about 72% of which show up once; around 17% is in the top ten. Specimen: lung tumor tissue. These receptors all come from a man aged 60 to 75 with non-small cell lung cancer.

Regarding this clonotype: Relative to the germline gene, one junction end is altered; a read error may explain this. The chain joins TRBV6-2 or TRBV6-3 to TRBJ2-7; D is possibly TRBD2 (5 bases). The CDR3 consists of 10 residues. CDR1 is MNHEY, CDR2 SVGEGT, per germline. The CDR3 nucleotides are TGTGCCAACAGTTCGACTACTTATTACTTC. Its protein product is CANSSTTYYF.

The chain carries TRBV5-1 and TRBJ1-1; 8 nucleotides line up with TRBD1. After removal of 6 bases from V and 9 bases from J, the junction contained 7 bases not matched to a gene. The CDR3 extends over 12 amino acids. In germline, CDR1 is SGHRS, CDR2 YFSETQ. The CDR3 bases are TGCGCCAGCAAACTCGACAGGGGTAAAGCTTTCTTT. This codes for CASKLDRGKAFF.

On this clonotype: A single base separates this from a much larger clone, so it may be a read error. The V and J genes are TRBV7-8 and TRBJ2-7; D is possibly TRBD2 (7 bases). The V gene lost 2 bases and the J gene lost 4 bases, with 15 bases spanning the gap. This CDR3 contains 15 residues. CDR1 is SGHVS and CDR2 is FQNEAQ in the germline V gene. CDR3 nucleotides: TGTGCCAGCAGCTTACGGGGGGCGACAGGATACGAGCAGTACTTC. Translated, it gives CASSLRGATGYEQYF.

This clonotype was seen repeatedly, ten times or more. The CDR3 DNA is TGTGCCAGCAGCCAAGGGACTAGCGGGGGTTTAAGCACAGATACGCAGTATTTT. Its protein product is CASSQGTSGGLSTDTQYF. The chain carries TRBV4-2 and TRBJ2-3; TRBD2 matches 13 bases. Germline-derived CDR1 and CDR2 are LGHNA and YNFKEQ. This CDR3 is built from 18 residues. V was pared by 1 base and J by 0 bases, with 4 bases of the junction left unmatched.

Remarks on this clonotype: This could be a read error, since a much larger clone is one nucleotide away. The chain couples TRBV19 to TRBJ1-1; D gene ambiguous. CDR1 is LNHDA and CDR2 is SQIVND in the germline V gene (reference sequence). Trimming stripped 4 bases from V and 12 bases from J, with 12 bases between. The CDR3 extends over 11 amino acids. CDR3: CASSNLESSFF. The DNA for the CDR3 is TGTGCCAGTAGTAACCTGGAAAGCTCTTTCTTT.

As concerns this clonotype: Since no conserved phenylalanine or tryptophan closes the CDR3, a read error is the likely cause. It is unclear where the CDR3 begins or ends on the DNA, so no DNA is shown, and the CDR3 is as TCRdb lists it. The gene calls are TRBV11-3 and TRBJ2-1; TRBD2 is the table's D call, not checked against the DNA. The CDR3 spans 15 residues, counting both ends. Germline-derived CDR1 and CDR2 are SGHNT and YENEEA. The CDR3 protein is CASRLRAASYNEQFL.

This clonotype occurred many times. The chain employs TRBV7-8 and TRBJ2-1, with D maybe TRBD2 (6 bases). With 4 bases removed from V and 11 bases from J, the gap between germline ends came to 12 bases. Germline V CDR1 and CDR2: SGHVS, FQNEAQ. This CDR3 is 12 amino acids long. DNA for the CDR3: TGTGCCAGCAGCTCGTCAGGAGGGAAGCAGTTCTTC. Translating gives CASSSSGGKQFF.

As regards this clonotype: This may come from a read error, since a much larger clone is one base off. The chain employs TRBV5-1 and TRBJ2-2, with 9 bases matching TRBD2. Germline CDR1 reads SGHRS; CDR2 reads YFSETQ. The CDR3 is 16 residues long. The CDR3 spells CARSLVAGENYGELFF. The CDR3 nucleotides are TGCGCCAGAAGCTTGGTAGCGGGGGAGAACTACGGGGAGCTGTTTTTT.

Points on this clonotype: A much larger clone lies a single base off, so this may be a read error. V usage is TRBV30 and J usage is TRBJ1-1; D is perhaps TRBD1 (5 bases). Germline CDR1 is GTSNPN and CDR2 is SVGIG (reference sequence). Trimming stripped 0 bases from V and 3 bases from J, with 11 bases between. The CDR3 spans 14 residues. The CDR3 reads CAWSVWGVDTEAFF. The DNA of the CDR3 is TGTGCCTGGAGTGTATGGGGGGTGGACACTGAAGCTTTCTTT.

This sequence joins TRBV2 and TRBJ2-1; D gene ambiguous. CDR1 is SNHLY and CDR2 is FYNNEI in the germline V gene. Trimming took 4 bases from V and 5 from J, leaving 18 bases between them. This CDR3 has 16 amino acids. The CDR3 loop reads CASSGQAWEPNNEQFF. In DNA form, the CDR3 reads TGTGCCAGCAGTGGCCAGGCTTGGGAACCTAACAATGAGCAGTTCTTC.

For this clonotype: This may be a read error: a much more frequent sequence differs by one nucleotide. The chain is built from TRBV30 and TRBJ2-5; 8 bases match TRBD2. Germline loops: CDR1 GTSNPN, CDR2 SVGIG (reference sequence). The V gene end was trimmed by 5 bases and the J gene end by 3 bases; junction bases not matched to a gene: 2. The CDR3 contains 12 residues. Here the CDR3 reads CAWATSEETQYF. In DNA form, the CDR3 reads TGTGCCTGGGCGACTAGCGAAGAGACCCAGTACTTC.

With respect to this clonotype: The conserved phenylalanine or tryptophan is not found at the CDR3 terminus, so this likely reflects a read error. The chain links TRBV4-1 to TRBJ2-3, with 9 positions matching TRBD1. V gave up 3 bases and J gave up 5 bases; unmatched junction bases: 6. CDR1 and CDR2 from the germline V gene are MGHRA and YSYEKL. The CDR3 is 15 residues long. Here the CDR3 DNA reads TGCGCCAGCAGCCATGATGACAGGGGGAGAGATACGCAGTATTAT. This sequence encodes CASSHDDRGRDTQYY.

This clonotype was found a few times. Here the CDR3 omits its conserved ending phenylalanine or tryptophan, so a read error is the likely source. The genes are TRBV30 and TRBJ2-1, with 7 bases fitting TRBD2. There are 13 residues in the CDR3. The germline gives CDR1 GTSNPN, CDR2 SVGIG (reference sequence). The CDR3: CAWRGGRADEQFL. CDR3 DNA sequence: TGTGCTTGGAGAGGCGGGAGAGCCGATGAGCAGTTCTTG.

As for this clonotype: This sequence may be a read error, since a much larger clone differs from it by one base. The chain is built from TRBV20-1 and TRBJ2-7, with TRBD1 identical over 7 bases. This CDR3 has 14 amino acids. Germline CDR1 reads DFQATT; CDR2 reads SNEGSKA (reference sequence). This CDR3 reads CGAVPGQTTYEQYF. CDR3 coding DNA: TGCGGTGCGGTCCCGGGACAGACTACCTACGAGCAGTACTTC.

This clonotype has ten or more counts. V usage is TRBV10-3 and J usage is TRBJ2-1; D call uncertain. V lost 3 bases to trimming and J lost 4 bases, with 4 bases between them. Germline lookup yields CDR1 ENHRY and CDR2 SYGVKD. CDR3 size: 12 residues. Here the CDR3 DNA reads TGTGCCATCAGTGATCTTTACAATGAGCAGTTCTTC. Protein sequence: CAISDLYNEQFF.

The sample holds many counts of this clonotype. CDR3 sequence: CASSSHTANTEAFF. The CDR3 DNA reads TGTGCCAGCAGTTCTCACACAGCTAACACTGAAGCTTTCTTT. The chain employs TRBV12-3 or TRBV12-4 and TRBJ1-1; D remains unclear. Trimming stripped 4 bases from V and 2 bases from J, with 11 bases between. The CDR3 consists of 14 residues.

Of note for this clonotype: This could be a read error, since a much larger clone is one nucleotide away. This sequence joins TRBV6-6 and TRBJ2-7; 9 bases are shared with TRBD1. Germline V gene sequence: CDR1 MNHNY, CDR2 SVGAGI (reference sequence). This CDR3 region has 15 residues. The CDR3 bases are TGTGCCAGCAGCCCAGGGTCACAGGGGGCTCGCGAGCAGTGCTTC. Protein product: CASSPGSQGAREQCF.

On this clonotype: A much larger clone is a single base away; this may be a read error. The chain has TRBV20-1 and TRBJ2-7; D is possibly TRBD1 or TRBD2 (8 bases each). V shed 8 bases and J shed 3 bases, with 26 bases lying between them. CDR3 size: 16 residues. Per germline, CDR1 DFQATT and CDR2 SNEGSKA (reference sequence). The DNA for the CDR3 is TGCAGTAATAGTCTTCGGGGGGGACAGGCTCTCTACGAGCAGTACTTC. Translating it yields CSNSLRGGQALYEQYF.

As for this clonotype: A much larger clone lies a single base off, so this may be a read error. This chain joins TRBV20-1 and TRBJ2-7, with 9 bases matching TRBD2. The germline V gene encodes CDR1 DFQATT and CDR2 SNEGSKA (reference sequence). The length of the CDR3 is 16 residues. DNA for the CDR3: TGCAGTGCTAGCTTGGTAGCGGGAGTGGGGGCCTACGAGGAGTACTTC. Translation: CSASLVAGVGAYEEYF.

To note about this clonotype: Germline is not matched at one junction end, which may reflect a read error. DNA for the CDR3: TGTGCCAGCAGCCCTCAAGCCGGGGTGACCTCTGTGGCCAACGTCCTGACTTTC. Amino acids: CASSPQAGVTSVANVLTF. The V gene is TRBV4-2, the J gene TRBJ2-6; TRBD2 might be the D (5 bases). CDR3 length: 18 residues. Germline assignment: CDR1 LGHNA and CDR2 YNFKEQ.

In regard to this clonotype: At one of its ends the junction is not consistent with the germline gene, which may arise from a read error. The chain has TRBV10-3 and TRBJ2-2; the match to TRBD1 covers 9 bases. The CDR3 length is 15 residues. Germline V gene sequence: CDR1 ENHRY, CDR2 SYGVKD. CDR3 DNA: TGTACCATCAGCCATACAGGGGGCAACACCGGGGAGCTGTTTTTT. This sequence encodes CTISHTGGNTGELFF.

Comment on this clonotype: At one end, the junction sequence differs from germline, possibly due to a read error. The V and J genes are TRBV12-3 or TRBV12-4 and TRBJ1-3, with no clear D. This CDR3 contains 14 residues. The CDR3 DNA reads TGTGCCAGTAGTGTCGCTATCTCTGGAAGCACCATATATTTT. Translation: CASSVAISGSTIYF.

In this sample, this clonotype turned up once. J is TRBJ1-5 and V is TRBV5-5; D gene uncertain. Germline assignment: CDR1 SGHKS and CDR2 YYEKEE (reference sequence). V shed 8 bases and J shed 6 bases, with 27 bases lying between them. This CDR3 spans 17 amino acids. CDR3 in DNA: TGTGCCAGGAGCGATTATCCTTCGTCCCCTGGTGGTCAGCCCCAGCATTTT. This encodes CARSDYPSSPGGQPQHF. Full variable domain (outside the CDR3, taken from reference TRBV5-5 and TRBJ1-5): DAGVTQSPTHLIKTRGQQVTLRCSPISGHKSVSWYQQVLGQGPQFIFQYYEKEERGRGNFPDRFSARQFPNYSSELNVNALLLGDSALYLCARSDYPSSPGGQPQHFGDGTRLSIL.

This clonotype was observed many times. This rearrangement joins TRBV20-1 to TRBJ1-2, with 9 bases matching TRBD1. With V trimmed by 6 bases and J by 4 bases, 9 bases remained unmatched. The CDR3 covers 14 residues. Germline V gene lookup returns CDR1 DFQATT and CDR2 SNEGSKA (reference sequence). CDR3 coding DNA: TGCAGTGCCCGGGGCGACAGGGGGACCTATGGCTACACCTTC. This encodes CSARGDRGTYGYTF.

This clonotype was counted at least ten times. The genes are TRBV6-1 and TRBJ2-1; no definite D call. Germline V gene lookup returns CDR1 MNHNS and CDR2 SASEGT. The CDR3 loop spans 16 amino acids. Deletions cut 6 bases from V and 2 bases from J, with 17 bases between. CDR3 sequence: CASRSPVALTYNEQFF. The CDR3 DNA is TGTGCCAGCAGGTCCCCGGTTGCCCTGACCTACAATGAGCAGTTCTTC.

V usage is TRBV11-2 and J usage is TRBJ2-5; TRBD2 aligns across 8 bases. Germline CDR1 reads SGHAT; CDR2 reads FQNNGV. The CDR3 length is 16 residues. With 2 bases clipped from V and 14 bases from J, the junction kept 19 bases outside the gene matches. CDR3 DNA sequence: TGTGCCAGCAGCTTACACGGACTAGCAGTCCAAGAGACCCGATACTTC. As protein: CASSLHGLAVQETRYF.

This clonotype was observed a single time. The chain employs TRBV5-4 and TRBJ2-7, with 11 bases aligning to TRBD1. The germline gives CDR1 SGHNT, CDR2 YYREEE (reference sequence). The CDR3 runs to 16 residues. V gave up 3 bases and J gave up 3 bases; unmatched junction bases: 8. The CDR3: CASSSGPGTGGYEQYF. CDR3 sequence (DNA): TGTGCCAGCAGCTCTGGGCCCGGGACAGGGGGCTACGAGCAGTACTTC.

This clonotype was found many times. V is TRBV6-5 and J is TRBJ1-2; tentatively, D is TRBD1 (5 bases). Trimming cost V 0 bases and J 0 bases, with 14 bases left between them. The CDR3 is made up of 17 amino acids. Germline CDR1 MNHEY, CDR2 SVGAGI. The CDR3 sequence: CASSYSAGKGSNYGYTF. CDR3 sequence (DNA): TGTGCCAGCAGTTACTCGGCAGGGAAAGGATCTAACTATGGCTACACCTTC.

Comment on this clonotype: Being one base from a much bigger clone, this may be a read error. V is TRBV28 and J is TRBJ2-3; 7 nucleotides line up with TRBD1. CDR1 is MDHEN, CDR2 SYDVKM, per germline. CDR3 length: 18 residues. V shed 3 bases, J shed 2 bases, and the junction held 14 bases outside the gene matches. The CDR3 is CASSFRGIRGGFTDTQYF. In DNA form, the CDR3 reads TGTGCCAGCAGTTTTAGAGGGATTAGAGGGGGCTTCACAGATACGCAGTATTTT.

The chain combines TRBV5-4 with TRBJ2-7, with a possible D match to TRBD2 (6 bases). This CDR3 contains 14 residues. The V gene's germline CDR1 is SGHNT and CDR2 YYREEE (reference sequence). The germline V and J ends were trimmed by 8 bases and 4 bases, with 19 bases remaining between them. In DNA form, the CDR3 reads TGTGCCAGTAGCCCCACAGTGGGAGGTTACGAGCAGTACTTC. The encoded protein is CASSPTVGGYEQYF.